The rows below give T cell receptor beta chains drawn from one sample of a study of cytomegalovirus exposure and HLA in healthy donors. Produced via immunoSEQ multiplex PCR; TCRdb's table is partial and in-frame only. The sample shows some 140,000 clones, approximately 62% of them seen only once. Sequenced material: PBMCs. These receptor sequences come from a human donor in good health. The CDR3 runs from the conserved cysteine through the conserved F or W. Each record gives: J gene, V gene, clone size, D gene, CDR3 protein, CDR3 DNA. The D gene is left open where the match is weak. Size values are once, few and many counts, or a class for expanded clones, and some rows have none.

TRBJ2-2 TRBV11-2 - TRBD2 CASSPRLAGWDTGELFF TGTGCCAGCAGCCCCAGACTAGCGGGTTGGGACACCGGGGAGCTGTTTTTT
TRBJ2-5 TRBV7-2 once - CASTRGGEETQYF TGTGCCAGCACCCGGGGCGGGGAAGAGACCCAGTACTTC
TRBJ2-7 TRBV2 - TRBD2 CASTGLAGGFEQYF TGTGCCAGCACAGGGCTAGCGGGAGGTTTTGAGCAGTACTTC
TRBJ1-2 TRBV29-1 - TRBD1 CSARTGITNYGYTF TGCAGCGCTCGGACAGGGATAACTAACTATGGCTACACCTTC
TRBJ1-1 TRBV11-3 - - CASSLSGREAFF TGTGCCAGCAGCCTTTCTGGCAGGGAAGCTTTCTTT
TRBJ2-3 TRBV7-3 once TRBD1 CASSSGQGSTDTQYF TGTGCCAGCAGCTCCGGACAGGGAAGCACAGATACGCAGTATTTT
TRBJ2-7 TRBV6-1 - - CASSEAPRGGGNYEQYF TGTGCCAGCAGTGAAGCCCCCCGGGGAGGTGGGAACTACGAGCAGTACTTC
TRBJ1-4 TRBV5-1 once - CASSLDWGGSGLFF TGCGCCAGCAGCTTGGATTGGGGGGGGTCAGGCCTATTTTTT
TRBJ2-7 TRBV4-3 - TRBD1 CASSQEPTGGYEQYF TGCGCCAGCAGCCAGGAACCTACAGGGGGGTACGAGCAGTACTTC
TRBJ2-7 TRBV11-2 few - CASSLHPRQAVPEQYF TGTGCCAGCAGCTTGCACCCCCGACAGGCGGTCCCCGAGCAGTACTTC
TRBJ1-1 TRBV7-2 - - CASSPRGGLNTEAFF TGTGCCAGCAGCCCCCGGGGGGGGTTGAACACTGAAGCTTTCTTT
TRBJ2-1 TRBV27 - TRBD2 CASIKKLSGTSGSGDDEQFF TGTGCCAGCATCAAAAAACTATCCGGGACTAGCGGGAGCGGTGATGATGAGCAGTTCTTC
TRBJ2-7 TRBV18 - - CASSPMDPTAGEQYF TGTGCCAGCTCACCAATGGACCCCACCGCGGGCGAGCAGTACTTC
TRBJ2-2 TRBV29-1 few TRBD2 CSVEGGGGELFF TGCAGCGTTGAAGGGGGGGGCGGGGAGCTGTTTTTT
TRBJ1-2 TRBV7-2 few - CASSWTVIMPGYTF TGTGCCAGCAGCTGGACAGTGATAATGCCTGGCTACACCTTC
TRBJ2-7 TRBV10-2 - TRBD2 CATSGAYEQYF TGCGCAACTAGCGGCGCCTACGAGCAGTACTTC
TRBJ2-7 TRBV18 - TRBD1 CASSPPTGNTYEQYF TGTGCCAGCTCACCCCCGACAGGGAATACCTACGAGCAGTACTTC
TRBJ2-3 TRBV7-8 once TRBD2 CASSAEPGLAESTDTQYF TGTGCCAGCAGCGCCGAGCCGGGACTAGCGGAGAGCACAGATACGCAGTATTTT
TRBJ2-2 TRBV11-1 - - CASGGDTGELFF TGTGCCAGCGGAGGGGACACCGGGGAGCTGTTTTTT
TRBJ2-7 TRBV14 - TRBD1 CASSHYPGQGVDEQYF TGTGCCAGCAGCCACTACCCGGGACAGGGGGTAGACGAGCAGTACTTC
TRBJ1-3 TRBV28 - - CASSTPGGNSGNTIYF TGTGCCAGCAGTACCCCTGGAGGAAACTCTGGAAACACCATATATTTT
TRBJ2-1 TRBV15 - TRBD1 CATSRAPQGADNEQFF TGTGCCACCAGCAGAGCCCCACAGGGGGCGGACAATGAGCAGTTCTTC
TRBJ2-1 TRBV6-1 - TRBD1 CASTGQGAVSEQFF TGTGCCTCAACCGGGCAGGGGGCCGTCAGTGAGCAGTTCTTC
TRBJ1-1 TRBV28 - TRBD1 CASSRTGIEAFF TGTGCCAGCAGCCGGACAGGGATTGAAGCTTTCTTT
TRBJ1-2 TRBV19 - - CASGANYGYTF TGTGCCAGTGGAGCTAACTATGGCTACACCTTC
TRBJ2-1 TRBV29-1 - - CSVGTSGVPLNEQFF TGCAGCGTTGGGACTTCAGGGGTCCCTTTGAATGAGCAGTTCTTC
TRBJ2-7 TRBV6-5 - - CASGRGIYEQYF TGTGCCAGCGGCCGCGGGATCTACGAGCAGTACTTC
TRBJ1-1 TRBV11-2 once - CASSSGEGRLESTEAFF TGTGCCAGCAGCTCGGGGGAAGGAAGGCTTGAGAGCACTGAAGCTTTCTTT
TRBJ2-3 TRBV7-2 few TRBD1 CASGTGVKDTQYF TGTGCCAGCGGGACAGGGGTGAAAGATACGCAGTATTTT
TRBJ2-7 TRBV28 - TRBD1 CASSSLRTGSYEQYF TGTGCCAGCAGTTCCCTAAGGACAGGTTCCTACGAGCAGTACTTC
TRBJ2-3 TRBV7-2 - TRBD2 CASSLNRLAGGTQYF TGTGCCAGCAGCTTAAATCGGCTAGCGGGGGGGACGCAGTATTTT
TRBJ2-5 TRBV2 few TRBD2 CASSLSGSKQETQYF TGTGCCAGCTCCCTGAGCGGGAGTAAGCAAGAGACCCAGTACTTC
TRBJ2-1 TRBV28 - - CASSSGSRGNEQFF TGTGCCAGCAGTTCTGGTAGCAGAGGCAATGAGCAGTTCTTC
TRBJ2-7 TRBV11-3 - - CASSSPGAPGEQYF TGTGCCAGCAGCTCCCCCGGCGCCCCGGGCGAGCAGTACTTC
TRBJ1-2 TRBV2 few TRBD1 CASSAGQGLGYTF TGTGCCAGCAGTGCCGGACAGGGCCTAGGCTACACCTTC
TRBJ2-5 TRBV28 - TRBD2 CASSLTSGSSETQYF TGTGCCAGCAGTTTAACTAGCGGGAGTTCAGAGACCCAGTACTTC
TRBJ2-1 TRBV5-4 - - CASSGNRGLGGNEQFF TGTGCCAGCAGCGGGAACAGGGGACTAGGGGGTAATGAGCAGTTCTTC
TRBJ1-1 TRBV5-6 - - CASSPQGVGTEAFF TGTGCCAGCAGCCCACAGGGTGTGGGCACTGAAGCTTTCTTT
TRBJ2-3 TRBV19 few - CASSIGGGPDTQYF TGTGCCAGTAGTATCGGGGGAGGACCAGATACGCAGTATTTT
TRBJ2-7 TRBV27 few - CASSLSSRAYEQYF TGTGCCAGCAGTTTATCCAGCAGGGCCTACGAGCAGTACTTC
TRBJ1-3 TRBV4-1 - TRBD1 CASSQRDRGGSAGSGNTIYF TGCGCCAGCAGCCAAAGGGACAGGGGGGGCTCGGCTGGGTCTGGAAACACCATATATTTT
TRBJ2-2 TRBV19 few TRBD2 CASSRKREGSGELFF TGTGCCAGTAGTAGGAAGCGGGAGGGTTCCGGGGAGCTGTTTTTT
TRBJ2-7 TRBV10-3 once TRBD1 CAISGRWGQSYEQYF TGTGCCATCAGTGGCCGTTGGGGACAGAGCTACGAGCAGTACTTC
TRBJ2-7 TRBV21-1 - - CASNLSGRAFYEQYF TGTGCCAGCAACCTTAGCGGGAGGGCTTTCTACGAGCAGTACTTC
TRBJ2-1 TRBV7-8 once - CASSLGTPSYNEQFF TGTGCCAGCAGCTTAGGGACACCCTCCTACAATGAGCAGTTCTTC
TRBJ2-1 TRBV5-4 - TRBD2 CASSPGGLAGVSEQFF TGTGCCAGCAGCCCCGGGGGGCTAGCGGGAGTCAGTGAGCAGTTCTTC
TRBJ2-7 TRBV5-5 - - CASSLVGQGRDSYEQYF TGTGCCAGCAGCTTGGTCGGGCAGGGGAGGGACTCCTACGAGCAGTACTTC
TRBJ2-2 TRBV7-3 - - CASSSLTGELFF TGTGCCAGCAGCTCACTTACCGGGGAGCTGTTTTTT
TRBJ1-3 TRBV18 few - CASSPMRGASGNTIYF TGTGCCAGCTCACCAATGCGGGGGGCCTCTGGAAACACCATATATTTT
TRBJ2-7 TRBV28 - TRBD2 CASSLIGTSVGGYEQYF TGTGCCAGCAGCTTAATCGGGACTAGCGTTGGTGGGTACGAGCAGTACTTC
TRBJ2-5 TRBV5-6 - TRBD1 CASSLGQGALETQYF TGTGCCAGCAGCTTAGGACAGGGGGCTTTAGAGACCCAGTACTTC
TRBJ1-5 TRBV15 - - CATAEGAIGTQHF TGTGCCACCGCCGAAGGGGCCATCGGTACCCAGCATTTT
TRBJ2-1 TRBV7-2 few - CASSLGLAREQFF TGTGCCAGCAGCTTAGGATTAGCACGGGAGCAGTTCTTC
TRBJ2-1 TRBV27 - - CASRSLGPYNEQFF TGTGCCAGCAGAAGTCTAGGTCCCTACAATGAGCAGTTCTTC
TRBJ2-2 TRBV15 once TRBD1 CATRRQGRTGELFF TGTGCCACCAGAAGACAGGGTAGAACCGGGGAGCTGTTTTTT
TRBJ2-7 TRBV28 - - CASSSDRLSYEQYF TGTGCCAGCAGTTCAGACAGGCTCTCCTACGAGCAGTACTTC